The present entry profiles one T cell receptor beta chain with its context. In the authors' workflow: Reference gene primer amplification in the assay estimated nucleated cell counts. Assay: immunoSEQ multiplex PCR; the TCRdb copy retains only in-frame clones and omits some. For V, J and clone size, that table is used; D and trimming come from the DNA. The sample lists approximately 110,000 clones; roughly 88% were seen once. The sample belongs to a study of blood T cell repertoires in COVID-19. Across the whole study: Sample material is recorded as cDNA or gDNA derived from T cells, B-cell-depleted T cells, or PBMCs.

V lost 3 bases and J lost 5; bases outside the gene matches: 7. Per the germline V gene, CDR1 is PRHDT and CDR2 is FYEKMQ (reference sequence). CDR3 length: 15 residues. V is TRBV13 and J is TRBJ2-3, with TRBD2 matching over 8 bases. Specimen: peripheral blood. This clonotype was sampled from a woman aged 45-59 years with active or convalescent COVID-19. The CDR3 is CASSLTGGPLDTQYF. In nucleotides, the CDR3 is TGTGCCAGCAGCTTGACGGGAGGGCCGTTAGATACGCAGTATTTT.